This T cell receptor beta chain came from a study of OX40 agonist ivuxolimab in advanced cancers. Across the whole study: Six ivuxolimab dose levels, 0.01 to 10 mg/kg, were given intravenously every 2 weeks.

General observations from the study: Some patients who did not respond also had low normalized T-cell clonal expansion.

Clones were read by immunoSEQ multiplex PCR, and TCRdb kept only the in-frame ones, dropping some. The sample records about 58,000 clones, 70% to 90% being singletons. Germline lookup yields CDR1 MNHNS and CDR2 SASEGT. The CDR3 spans 14 residues. Trimming left V 6 bases short and J 6 bases short, with 17 bases between. Notes on this clone: Its antigen remains unknown.

This receptor was identified in an adult with an advanced solid tumor such as melanoma, head and neck, liver or kidney cancer. This sample comprised CD4+ or CD8+ T cells sorted from blood, obtained in a trial of the OX40 agonist ivuxolimab. The chain couples TRBV6-1 to TRBJ1-2, with D maybe TRBD1 (5 bases). CDR3 region: CASREAGRMDGYTF. The CDR3 region has the DNA TGTGCCAGCAGGGAGGCAGGGCGGATGGATGGCTACACCTTC.